This T cell receptor (beta chain) stems from a study of regulatory T cells. Notes on this clone: Its target is unknown.

Primers: 52 TRBV forward and 13 TRBJ reverse. Sequencing was performed with immunoSEQ multiplex PCR; in TCRdb, only in-frame clones are kept and a portion is missing. The table records more than 25,000 clones, about nine tenths of them present only once. The CDR3 spans 14 residues. Germline CDR1 SGHDN, CDR2 FVKESK. V shed 2 bases and J 2 bases; nucleotides not matched to a gene: 1. Broader study findings: In CD3G-deficient patients, conventional CD4+ T cells were enriched for hydrophobic CDR3 residues at positions 6 and 7.

The sample was conventional CD4+ T cells sorted from blood. This receptor was taken from a person aged 18 to 29 with CD3G deficiency. This chain joins TRBV14 and TRBJ2-7, with 9 bases lining up with TRBD2. CDR3 region: CASSQRLAAYEQYV. The CDR3 bases are TGTGCCAGCAGCCAAAGACTAGCGGCCTACGAGCAGTACGTC.